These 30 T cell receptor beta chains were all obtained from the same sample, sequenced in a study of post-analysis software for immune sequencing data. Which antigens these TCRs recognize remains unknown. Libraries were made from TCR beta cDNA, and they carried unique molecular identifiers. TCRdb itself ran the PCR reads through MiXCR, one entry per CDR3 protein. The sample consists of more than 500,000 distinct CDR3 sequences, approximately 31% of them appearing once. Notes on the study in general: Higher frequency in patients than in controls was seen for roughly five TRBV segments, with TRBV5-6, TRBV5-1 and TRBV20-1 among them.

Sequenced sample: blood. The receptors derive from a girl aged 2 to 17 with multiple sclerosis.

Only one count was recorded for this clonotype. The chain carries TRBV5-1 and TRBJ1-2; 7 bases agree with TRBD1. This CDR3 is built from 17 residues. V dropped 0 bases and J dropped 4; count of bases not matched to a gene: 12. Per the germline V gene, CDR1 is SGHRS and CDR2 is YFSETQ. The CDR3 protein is CASSLATGTRRTYGYTF. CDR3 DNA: TGCGCCAGCAGCTTGGCGACAGGGACGCGTCGAACCTATGGCTACACCTTC.

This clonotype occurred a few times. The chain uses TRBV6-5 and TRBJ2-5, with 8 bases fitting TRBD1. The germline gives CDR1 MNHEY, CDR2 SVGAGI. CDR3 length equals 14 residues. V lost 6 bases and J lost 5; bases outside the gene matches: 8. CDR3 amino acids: CASRRQGAWETQYF. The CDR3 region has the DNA TGTGCCAGCAGGAGGCAGGGGGCTTGGGAGACCCAGTACTTC.

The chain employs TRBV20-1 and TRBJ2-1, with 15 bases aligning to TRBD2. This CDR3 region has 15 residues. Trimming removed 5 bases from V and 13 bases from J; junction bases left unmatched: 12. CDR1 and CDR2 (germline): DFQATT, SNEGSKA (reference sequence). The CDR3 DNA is TGCAGTGCTGGTGCCGGGACTAGCGGGGGGAAGACCCAGTTCTTC. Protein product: CSAGAGTSGGKTQFF.

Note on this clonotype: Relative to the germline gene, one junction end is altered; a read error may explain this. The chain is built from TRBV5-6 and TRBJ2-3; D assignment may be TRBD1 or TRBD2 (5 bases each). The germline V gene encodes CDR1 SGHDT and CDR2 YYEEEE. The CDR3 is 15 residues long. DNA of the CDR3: TGTGCCGGCAGCTTCAAGGGACCTCGCACAGATACGCAGTATTTT. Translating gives CAGSFKGPRTDTQYF.

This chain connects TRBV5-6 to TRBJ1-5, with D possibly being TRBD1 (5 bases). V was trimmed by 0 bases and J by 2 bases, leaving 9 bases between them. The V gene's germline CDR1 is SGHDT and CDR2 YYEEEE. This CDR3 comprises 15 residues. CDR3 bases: TGTGCCAGCAGCTTGGCGTGGGGGGGCAATCAGCCCCAGCATTTT. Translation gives CASSLAWGGNQPQHF.

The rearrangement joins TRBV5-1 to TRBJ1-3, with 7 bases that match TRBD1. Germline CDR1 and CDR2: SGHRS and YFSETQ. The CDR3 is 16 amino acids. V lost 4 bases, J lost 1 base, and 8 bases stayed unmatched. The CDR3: CASSPAGTVSGNTIYF. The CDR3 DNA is TGCGCCAGCAGCCCTGCCGGGACAGTATCTGGAAACACCATATATTTT.

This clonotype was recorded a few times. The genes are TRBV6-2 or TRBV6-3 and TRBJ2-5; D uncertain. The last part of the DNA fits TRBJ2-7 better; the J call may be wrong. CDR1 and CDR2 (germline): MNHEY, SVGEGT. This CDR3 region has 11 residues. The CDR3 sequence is CASSWVYEQYF. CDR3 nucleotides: TGTGCCAGCAGTTGGGTCTACGAGCAGTACTTC.

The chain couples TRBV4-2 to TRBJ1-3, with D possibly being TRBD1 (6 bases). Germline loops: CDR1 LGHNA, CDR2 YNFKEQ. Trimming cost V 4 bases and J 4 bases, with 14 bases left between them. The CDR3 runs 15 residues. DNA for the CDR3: TGTGCCAGCAGCCTAGATGGGGGGGGCGGAAACACCATATATTTT. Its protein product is CASSLDGGGGNTIYF.

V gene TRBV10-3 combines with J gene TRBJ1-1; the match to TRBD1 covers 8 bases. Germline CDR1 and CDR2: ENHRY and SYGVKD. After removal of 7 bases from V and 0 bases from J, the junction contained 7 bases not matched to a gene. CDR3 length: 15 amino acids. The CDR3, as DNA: TGTGCCATCAATCCGACAGGGGATTTGAACACTGAAGCTTTCTTT. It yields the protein CAINPTGDLNTEAFF.

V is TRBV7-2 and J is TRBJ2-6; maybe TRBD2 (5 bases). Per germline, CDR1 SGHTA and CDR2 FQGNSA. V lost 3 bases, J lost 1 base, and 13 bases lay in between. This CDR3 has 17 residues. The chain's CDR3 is CASSLEASFSGANVLTF. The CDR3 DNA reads TGTGCCAGCAGCTTGGAGGCGAGCTTTTCTGGGGCCAACGTCCTGACTTTC.

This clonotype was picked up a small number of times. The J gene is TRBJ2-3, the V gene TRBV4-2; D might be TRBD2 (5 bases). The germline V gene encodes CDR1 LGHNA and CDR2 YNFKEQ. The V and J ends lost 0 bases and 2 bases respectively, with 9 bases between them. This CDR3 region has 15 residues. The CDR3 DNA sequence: TGTGCCAGCAGCCAAGAGGAGGTAACCACAGATACGCAGTATTTT. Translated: CASSQEEVTTDTQYF.

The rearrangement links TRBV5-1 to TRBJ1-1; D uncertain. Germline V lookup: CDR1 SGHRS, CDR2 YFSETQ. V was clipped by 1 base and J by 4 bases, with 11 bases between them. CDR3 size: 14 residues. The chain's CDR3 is CASSLSDMSTEAFF. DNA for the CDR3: TGCGCCAGCAGCTTGTCAGACATGAGCACTGAAGCTTTCTTT.

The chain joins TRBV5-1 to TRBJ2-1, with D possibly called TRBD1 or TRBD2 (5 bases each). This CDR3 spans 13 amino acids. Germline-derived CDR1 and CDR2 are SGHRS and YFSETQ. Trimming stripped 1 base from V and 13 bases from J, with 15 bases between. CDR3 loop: CASSLRGSETQFF. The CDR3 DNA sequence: TGCGCCAGCAGCTTGCGGGGCTCGGAGACCCAGTTCTTC.

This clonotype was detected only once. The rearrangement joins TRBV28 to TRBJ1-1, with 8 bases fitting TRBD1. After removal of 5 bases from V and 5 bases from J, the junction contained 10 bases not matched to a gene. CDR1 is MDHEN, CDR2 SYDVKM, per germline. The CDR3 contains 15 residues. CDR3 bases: TGTGCCAGCAGTATTGTCCAGGGGGCACGAACTGAAGCTTTCTTT. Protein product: CASSIVQGARTEAFF.

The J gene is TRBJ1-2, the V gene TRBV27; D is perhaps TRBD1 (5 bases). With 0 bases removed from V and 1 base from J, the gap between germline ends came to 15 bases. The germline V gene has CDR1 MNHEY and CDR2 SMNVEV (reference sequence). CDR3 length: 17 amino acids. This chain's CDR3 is CASSLSEGWGRNYGYTF. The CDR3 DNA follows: TGTGCCAGCAGTTTATCAGAGGGTTGGGGCCGTAACTATGGCTACACCTTC.

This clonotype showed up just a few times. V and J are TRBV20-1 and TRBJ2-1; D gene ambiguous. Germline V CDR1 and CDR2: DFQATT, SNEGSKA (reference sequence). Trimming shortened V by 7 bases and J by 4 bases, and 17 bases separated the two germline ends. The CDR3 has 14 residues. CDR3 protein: CSVPRLSSYNEQFF. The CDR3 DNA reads TGCAGTGTCCCCCGACTTTCAAGTTACAATGAGCAGTTCTTC.

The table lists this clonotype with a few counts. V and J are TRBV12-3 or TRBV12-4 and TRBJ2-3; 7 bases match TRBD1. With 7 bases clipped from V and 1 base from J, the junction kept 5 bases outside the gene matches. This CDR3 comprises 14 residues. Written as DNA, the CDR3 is TGTGCCAGCAACCCAAGGGGGCGCACAGATACGCAGTATTTT. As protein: CASNPRGRTDTQYF.

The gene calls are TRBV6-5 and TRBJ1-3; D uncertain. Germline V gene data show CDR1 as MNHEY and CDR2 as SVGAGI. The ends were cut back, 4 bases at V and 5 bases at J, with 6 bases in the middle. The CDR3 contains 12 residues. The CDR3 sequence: CASSSDRNTIYF. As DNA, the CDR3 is TGTGCCAGCAGTTCGGATCGAAACACCATATATTTT.

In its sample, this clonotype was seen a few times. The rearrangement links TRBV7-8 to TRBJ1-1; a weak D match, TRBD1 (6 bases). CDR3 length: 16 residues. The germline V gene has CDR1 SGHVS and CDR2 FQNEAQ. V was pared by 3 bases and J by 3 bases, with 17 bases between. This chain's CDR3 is CASSFPGQPFDTEAFF. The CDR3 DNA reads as TGTGCCAGCAGCTTTCCAGGACAGCCTTTTGACACTGAAGCTTTCTTT. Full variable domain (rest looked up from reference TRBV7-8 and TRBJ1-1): GAGVSQSPRYKVAKRGQDVALRCDPISGHVSLFWYQQALGQGPEFLTYFQNEAQLDKSGLPSDRFFAERPEGSVSTLKIQRTQQEDSAVYLCASSFPGQPFDTEAFFGQGTRLTVV.

The CDR3, as DNA: TGTGCCAGCAGCGTAGAACCGTTGTACAATGAGCAGTTCTTC. This translates into CASSVEPLYNEQFF. The genes are TRBV9 and TRBJ2-1; D gene ambiguous. CDR3 size: 14 residues. CDR1 is SGDLS and CDR2 is YYNGEE in the germline V gene. Trimming cost V 0 bases and J 4 bases, with 8 bases left between them.

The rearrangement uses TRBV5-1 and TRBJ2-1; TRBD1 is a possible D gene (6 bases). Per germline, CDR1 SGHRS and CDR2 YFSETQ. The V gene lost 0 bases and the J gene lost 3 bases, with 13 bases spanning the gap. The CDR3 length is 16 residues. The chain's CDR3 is CASSLVRDTLYNEQFF. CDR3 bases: TGCGCCAGCAGCTTGGTTCGGGACACTCTCTACAATGAGCAGTTCTTC.

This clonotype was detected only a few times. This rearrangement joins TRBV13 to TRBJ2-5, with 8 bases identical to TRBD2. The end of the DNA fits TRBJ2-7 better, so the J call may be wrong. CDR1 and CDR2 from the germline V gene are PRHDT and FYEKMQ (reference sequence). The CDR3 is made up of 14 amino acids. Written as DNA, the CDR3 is TGTGCCAGCAGCCAGTACGGGGGGGCCCACGAGCAGTACTTC. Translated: CASSQYGGAHEQYF.

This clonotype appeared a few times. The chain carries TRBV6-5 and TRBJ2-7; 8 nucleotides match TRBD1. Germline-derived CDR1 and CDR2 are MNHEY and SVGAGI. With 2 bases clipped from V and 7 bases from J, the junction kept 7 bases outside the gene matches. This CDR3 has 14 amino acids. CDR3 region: CASSYTRGPGEQYF. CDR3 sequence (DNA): TGTGCCAGCAGTTACACCAGGGGGCCGGGTGAGCAGTACTTC.

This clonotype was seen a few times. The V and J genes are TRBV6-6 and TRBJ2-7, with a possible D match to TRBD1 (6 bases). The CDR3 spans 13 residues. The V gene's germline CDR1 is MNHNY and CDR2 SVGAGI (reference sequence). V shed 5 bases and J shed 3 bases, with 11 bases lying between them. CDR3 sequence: CASSQQGIYEQYF. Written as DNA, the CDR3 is TGTGCCAGCAGTCAGCAGGGGATCTACGAGCAGTACTTC.

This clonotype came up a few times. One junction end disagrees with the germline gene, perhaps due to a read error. In nucleotides, the CDR3 is TGTACCACCAGATTGGACAGGATACCGAACACTGAAGCTTTCTTT. Translation gives CTTRLDRIPNTEAFF. The V and J genes are TRBV15 and TRBJ1-1; TRBD1 matches at 7 bases. CDR3 length: 15 residues. Germline loops: CDR1 LNHNV, CDR2 YYDKDF (reference sequence). The complete variable domain, with remaining parts taken from reference TRBV15 and TRBJ1-1, reads DAMVIQNPRYQVTQFGKPVTLSCSQTLNHNVMYWYQQKSSQAPKLLFHYYDKDFNNEADTPDNFQSRRPNTSFCFLDIRSPGLGDTAMYLCTTRLDRIPNTEAFFGQGTRLTVV.

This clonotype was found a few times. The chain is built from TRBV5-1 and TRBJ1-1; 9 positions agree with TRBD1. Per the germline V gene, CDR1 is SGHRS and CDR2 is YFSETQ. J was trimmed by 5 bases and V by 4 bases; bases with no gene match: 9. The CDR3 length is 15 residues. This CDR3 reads CASSPGTGSGTEAFF. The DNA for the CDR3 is TGCGCCAGCAGCCCTGGGACAGGGAGTGGAACTGAAGCTTTCTTT.

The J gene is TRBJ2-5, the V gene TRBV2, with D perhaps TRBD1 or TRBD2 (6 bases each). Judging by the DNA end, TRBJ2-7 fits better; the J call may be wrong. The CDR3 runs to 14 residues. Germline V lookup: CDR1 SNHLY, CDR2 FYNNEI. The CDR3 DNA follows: TGTGCCAGCACTGGGACACGGGAGTACTACGAGCAGTACTTC. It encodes CASTGTREYYEQYF.

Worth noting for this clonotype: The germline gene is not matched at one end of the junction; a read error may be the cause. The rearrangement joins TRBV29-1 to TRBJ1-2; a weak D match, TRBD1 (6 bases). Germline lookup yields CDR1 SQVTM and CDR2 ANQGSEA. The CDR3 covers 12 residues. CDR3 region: CGVGKQGYGYTF. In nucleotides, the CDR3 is TGCGGCGTCGGGAAACAGGGCTATGGCTACACCTTC.

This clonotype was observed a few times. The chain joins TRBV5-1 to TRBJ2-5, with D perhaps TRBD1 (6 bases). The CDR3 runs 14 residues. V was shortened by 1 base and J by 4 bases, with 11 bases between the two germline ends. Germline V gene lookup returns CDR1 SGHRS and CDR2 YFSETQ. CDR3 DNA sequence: TGCGCCAGCAGCTTGAGCAGGGGCTCAGAGACCCAGTACTTC. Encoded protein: CASSLSRGSETQYF.

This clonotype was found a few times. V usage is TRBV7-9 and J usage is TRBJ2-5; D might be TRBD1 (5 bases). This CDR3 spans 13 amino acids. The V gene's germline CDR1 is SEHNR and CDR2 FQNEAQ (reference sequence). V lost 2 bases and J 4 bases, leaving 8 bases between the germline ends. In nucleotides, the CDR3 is TGTGCCAGCAGCTTAAAAGGGGCAGAGACCCAGTACTTC. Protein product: CASSLKGAETQYF.